Each of the 20 T cell receptor beta chains below was sequenced from the same sample in a study of regulatory T cells in long-lasting Graves disease. The sample's time point: persistent/refractory GD, antithyroid drugs over 5 years with positive TRAb. PBMCs were the source of the RNA used for TCR sequencing. Arm-PCR with iRepertoire HTBI primers amplified the CDR3 regions for these TCR beta libraries. A single record per CDR3 protein comes from TCRdb applying MiXCR to the multiplex PCR reads. The repertoire consists of 420,000 or so distinct CDR3 sequences, with about 25% occurring once and the leading ten covering approximately 28%. The sample here was peripheral blood mononuclear cells (PBMCs), taken when the disease was refractory, from a patient treated with antithyroid drugs. These receptors were taken from a female donor with Graves disease.

This sequence joins TRBV25-1 and TRBJ1-2, with 9 bases aligning to TRBD1. Germline V gene data show CDR1 as MGHDK and CDR2 as SYGVNS. With V trimmed by 4 bases and J by 1 base, 7 bases remained unmatched. The CDR3 extends over 16 amino acids. The CDR3, as DNA: TGTGCCAGCAGTGGACGGGACAGGGCGATTAACTATGGCTACACCTTC. Its translation is CASSGRDRAINYGYTF.

The chain couples TRBV10-3 to TRBJ1-1, with D possibly matching TRBD1 (6 bases). The CDR3 sequence is 14 residues long. Germline CDR1 is ENHRY and CDR2 is SYGVKD. V shed 4 bases and J shed 5 bases, with 14 bases lying between them. This CDR3 reads CAISVGGSGTEAFF. CDR3 bases: TGTGCCATCAGTGTCGGGGGCTCTGGTACTGAAGCTTTCTTT.

Remarks on this clonotype: This may be a read error: a much more frequent sequence differs by one nucleotide. The CDR3 coding sequence is TGCAGTGCTAGAGATCAGCGAGCCGGGGAGCTGCTTTTT. This sequence encodes CSARDQRAGELLF. The V call is TRBV20-1, the J call TRBJ2-2; TRBD2 might be the D (5 bases). This CDR3 is 13 amino acids long. Germline V CDR1 and CDR2: DFQATT, SNEGSKA (reference sequence).

This clonotype was seen a few times. The chain uses TRBV5-1 and TRBJ2-2; D may be TRBD1 or TRBD2 (5 bases each). The V gene's germline CDR1 is SGHRS and CDR2 YFSETQ. V was shortened by 4 bases and J by 0 bases, with 22 bases between the two germline ends. The length of the CDR3 is 19 residues. As DNA, the CDR3 is TGCGCCAGCAGCGACATGGGCCCCTGGGACCTCGCGAACACCGGGGAGCTGTTTTTT. This translates into CASSDMGPWDLANTGELFF.

This clonotype occurred a few times. J is TRBJ2-3 and V is TRBV6-1, with D perhaps being TRBD1 or TRBD2 (5 bases each). Trimming cost V 6 bases and J 0 bases, with 13 bases left between them. The germline CDR1 and CDR2 sequences are MNHNS and SASEGT. This CDR3 contains 15 residues. The CDR3 region is CASSQIGASTDTQYF. DNA for the CDR3: TGTGCCAGCAGCCAAATCGGGGCCAGCACAGATACGCAGTATTTT.

The rearrangement uses TRBV29-1 and TRBJ2-7; tentative D call: TRBD2 (5 bases). V gave up 7 bases and J gave up 3 bases, with 16 bases separating them. Germline-derived CDR1 and CDR2 are SQVTM and ANQGSEA. The CDR3 runs to 13 residues. The CDR3 sequence is CSAVLEINYEQYF. The DNA for the CDR3 is TGCAGCGCCGTACTAGAGATTAACTACGAGCAGTACTTC.

The table lists this clonotype with many counts. The chain combines TRBV6-2 or TRBV6-3 with TRBJ2-7; maybe TRBD2 (6 bases). Germline values: CDR1 MNHEY, CDR2 SVGEGT. Trimming shortened V by 6 bases and J by 5 bases, and 17 bases separated the two germline ends. This CDR3 has 14 amino acids. CDR3 sequence: CASRQRRESHEQYF. The CDR3 DNA reads TGTGCCAGCAGACAGAGACGGGAGTCCCACGAGCAGTACTTC.

In its sample, this clonotype was seen many times. The V gene is TRBV28, the J gene TRBJ1-1; a possible D gene is TRBD1 (5 bases). CDR3 length: 14 residues. The V gene lost 5 bases and the J gene lost 7 bases, with 17 bases spanning the gap. Germline CDR1 and CDR2: MDHEN and SYDVKM. The CDR3 loop is CASSLTGAYHEAFF. The CDR3 DNA is TGTGCCAGCAGTCTTACCGGGGCCTATCATGAAGCTTTCTTT.

This clonotype was recorded many times. CDR3 amino acids: CASGTSGKYEQYF. The CDR3 DNA follows: TGTGCCAGCGGGACTAGCGGAAAATACGAGCAGTACTTC. The J gene is TRBJ2-7, the V gene TRBV6-1; 11 nucleotides line up with TRBD2. The V and J ends lost 8 bases and 4 bases, in that order; junction bases with no gene match: 4. CDR3 length equals 13 residues. CDR1 MNHNS and CDR2 SASEGT come from the germline V gene.

The rearrangement links TRBV12-3 or TRBV12-4 to TRBJ1-5; D unclear. This CDR3 has 13 amino acids. Trimming cost V 7 bases and J 4 bases, with 11 bases left between them. CDR3 amino acids: CASMSGPNQPQHF. CDR3 in DNA: TGTGCCAGCATGTCCGGGCCAAATCAGCCCCAGCATTTT.

CDR3 residues: CASSVDGGLDTEAFF. The DNA of the CDR3 is TGTGCCAGCAGCGTAGATGGGGGGCTGGACACTGAAGCTTTCTTT. V gene TRBV9 combines with J gene TRBJ1-1; TRBD1 is a possible D gene (6 bases). Germline loops: CDR1 SGDLS, CDR2 YYNGEE. There are 15 residues in the CDR3. V shed 0 bases and J shed 3 bases, with 12 bases lying between them. The full variable domain, rest sourced from reference TRBV9 and TRBJ1-1, is DSGVTQTPKHLITATGQRVTLRCSPRSGDLSVYWYQQSLDQGLQFLIQYYNGEERAKGNILERFSAQQFPDLHSELNLSSLELGDSALYFCASSVDGGLDTEAFFGQGTRLTVV.

This chain connects TRBV7-2 to TRBJ1-1; unclear D gene. The V gene's germline CDR1 is SGHTA and CDR2 FQGNSA. Trimming stripped 9 bases from V and 3 bases from J, with 14 bases between. The length of the CDR3 is 13 residues. The CDR3 DNA is TGTGCCAGTTCTTTCATGGAGCACACTGAAGCTTTCTTT. This codes for CASSFMEHTEAFF.

V is TRBV6-1 and J is TRBJ1-5; D perhaps matches TRBD1 (6 bases). CDR1 is MNHNS and CDR2 is SASEGT in the germline V gene. The CDR3 is 18 amino acids. The ends were cut back, 7 bases at V and 4 bases at J, with 26 bases in the middle. The CDR3 sequence is CASTPLRRLGALNQPQHF. CDR3 DNA: TGTGCCAGCACCCCGTTGAGACGTCTGGGGGCCCTAAATCAGCCCCAGCATTTT.

This clonotype was seen a few times. V usage is TRBV7-2 and J usage is TRBJ2-4; 11 bases fit TRBD1. The CDR3 spans 14 residues. Trimming cost V 5 bases and J 6 bases; bases outside gene matches: 3. Germline V gene sequence: CDR1 SGHTA, CDR2 FQGNSA. The CDR3 loop reads CASSTGQGGNIQYF. The CDR3 DNA is TGTGCCAGCAGCACGGGACAGGGGGGAAACATTCAGTACTTC.

This clonotype appeared many times. The J gene is TRBJ1-4, the V gene TRBV7-2; D gene unclear. V lost 1 base and J lost 4, with 4 bases in between. The CDR3 totals 13 residues. Germline CDR1 is SGHTA and CDR2 is FQGNSA. The CDR3 sequence: CASSLDLNEKLFF. The DNA for the CDR3 is TGTGCCAGCAGCTTAGATCTTAATGAAAAACTGTTTTTT. The variable domain in full, completed from reference TRBV7-2 and TRBJ1-4, reads GAGVSQSPSNKVTEKGKDVELRCDPISGHTALYWYRQSLGQGLEFLIYFQGNSAPDKSGLPSDRFSAERTGGSVSTLTIQRTQQEDSAVYLCASSLDLNEKLFFGSGTQLSVL.

This clonotype occurred a few times. The CDR3 DNA sequence: TGTGCCAGCAGTTCCCCAGGCGGGTCCGTATCAGGCACAGATACGCAGTATTTT. Protein sequence: CASSSPGGSVSGTDTQYF. V gene TRBV12-3 or TRBV12-4 combines with J gene TRBJ2-3; TRBD2 is a possible D gene (5 bases). V shed 4 bases and J shed 1 base, with 21 bases lying between them. This CDR3 has 18 amino acids.

Regarding this clonotype: A far larger clone is one base from this, pointing to a likely read error. This rearrangement joins TRBV20-1 to TRBJ1-6; D is ambiguous. The J call may be mistaken, given a closer DNA end match to TRBJ1-1. In germline, CDR1 is DFQATT, CDR2 SNEGSKA (reference sequence). The CDR3 totals 13 residues. The DNA of the CDR3 is TGCAGTGCTAGAGGACGATTGGAAACTGGAGCTTTCTTT. It encodes CSARGRLETGAFF.

This clonotype was found a few times. The gene calls are TRBV19 and TRBJ1-1, with 7 bases fitting TRBD1. Germline V gives CDR1 LNHDA, CDR2 SQIVND (reference sequence). This CDR3 region has 15 residues. V shed 2 bases, J shed 1 base, and the junction held 4 bases outside the gene matches. The CDR3 coding sequence is TGTGCCAGTAGTATACGAGGGGGCGGGAACACTGAAGCTTTCTTT. Residues: CASSIRGGGNTEAFF.

The chain employs TRBV6-1 and TRBJ2-1; possibly TRBD2 for D (5 bases). The CDR3 extends over 12 amino acids. Deletions cut 1 base from V and 8 bases from J, with 6 bases between. Germline-derived CDR1 and CDR2 are MNHNS and SASEGT. The DNA of the CDR3 is TGTGCCAGCAGTGAAGTGAGGGATGAGCAGTTCTTC. It translates to CASSEVRDEQFF.

The rearrangement uses TRBV29-1 and TRBJ2-1; 12 positions agree with TRBD2. This CDR3 is built from 16 residues. CDR1 SQVTM and CDR2 ANQGSEA come from the germline V gene. The J segment lost 8 bases and the V segment lost 6 bases, leaving 14 bases of the junction unmatched. In nucleotides, the CDR3 is TGCAGCGTCAGCACGCTAGCGGGAGGGCCTAGCGATGAGCAGTTCTTC. It codes for CSVSTLAGGPSDEQFF.